The T cell receptor beta chain described here comes from a study of early T cells in non-severe SARS-CoV-2 infection (dated by TCRdb to about 2021). In the study overall: Because TCR sequencing relied on bulk RNA taken from unsorted whole blood, pairing of alpha and beta chains was not possible. General conclusions and limits of the study: VDJdb matching was skewed toward anti-spike CD8 responses and likely underestimated virus-specific expansions by missing private and CD4 specificities.

The sample holds many counts of this clonotype. Its antigen is currently not known. Within one base of it there is no much larger clone, and no base qualities were kept. For CDR1 and CDR2, the germline V gene lists SGHRS and YFSETQ. V and J are truncated by 3 bases and 3 bases respectively, leaving an intervening sequence of 13 bases. The CDR3 numbers 14 residues from cysteine through phenylalanine. The kept DNA is CDR3 alone, 42 bases in frame from the first base. Set within a cohort of healthcare workers in London, UK, this nested case-control study involved weekly PCR testing of nasopharyngeal swabs along with blood sampling. Healthcare workers were enrolled in the week of the UK lockdown, from 23 to 31 March 2020, and were followed every week for up to roughly 15 weeks. Library generation was performed with 5' RACE. Instrument used: NextSeq 500. To correct for sequencing error and PCR bias, the TCR library protocol tagged individual cDNA molecules with unique molecular identifiers. Both TCR alpha and beta chains were sequenced, and tight co-correlation was observed between alpha and beta sequence abundances in each sample. In the paper's pipeline: Decombinator V4 was used to annotate TCR sequences for V gene, J gene and CDR3. TCRs were defined as expanded if a significant change between any two time points was detected under a Poisson model with p below 0.0001. TCR abundances were normalised to the total number of TCRs sequenced in each sample and reported as counts per million. MAIT TCRs were defined by TRAV1-2 paired with TRAJ12, TRAJ20 or TRAJ33, and iNKT TCRs by TRAV10 paired with TRAJ18. VDJdb, accessed on 1 November 2021, was searched for TCRs annotated for CMV, EBV and SARS-CoV-2, and TCRs annotated for more than one antigen were excluded. TCRdb cleaned the public reads at Q25 with fastp, built clones with MiXCR and kept in-frame beta chains. All rows with the same CDR3 protein become a single entry with the most common DNA and genes. These V and J calls derive from TCRdb rather than the authors' analysis. In this sample the table shows about 80,000 distinct CDR3 sequences, around 11% of which occur a single time. In total, the top ten clones hold about 4.5% of the sample.

This chain is built from TRBV5-1 and TRBJ2-7; the D gene is possibly TRBD2, with 6 bases matching. The sequencing sample was made of whole blood. This sequence was found in an adult who was a healthcare worker with PCR-confirmed SARS-CoV-2 infection or an uninfected control (not recorded which). The nucleotide sequence reads TGCGCCAGCAGCTCGGAGGGGCAAGTCTACGAGCAGTACTTC. Its coded protein is CASSSEGQVYEQYF.